This T cell receptor (beta chain) originates from a study of cytomegalovirus exposure and HLA in healthy donors. Whole-study results and caveats: No immune exposure information besides CMV serostatus was available. The classifier was said to identify cytomegalovirus status with high specificity and sensitivity. According to an earlier analysis, most TCR beta V segments yielded productive rearrangements about 90% or about 30% of the time.

This CDR3 comprises 15 residues. CDR1 SGHAT and CDR2 FQNNGV come from the germline V gene. Trimming stripped 1 base from V and 0 bases from J, with 10 bases between. PCR employed 60 Vbeta and 13 Jbeta primers. Profiled with immunoSEQ multiplex PCR; TCRdb holds only in-frame clones, not every one. The repertoire holds approximately 100,000 clones, with just under 75% as singletons. Comments on this clone: Its specificity is not known.

At sampling all donors were nominally healthy, likely with unrecorded immune exposures. This TCR derives from a man aged 50 to 59 in good health and CMV-seropositive. The chain employs TRBV11-2 and TRBJ2-7; D unclear. Sequenced input: PBMCs. The DNA of the CDR3 is TGTGCCAGCAGCTTAGTTTCTCAGGCCTCCTACGAGCAGTACTTC. It specifies CASSLVSQASYEQYF.